This T cell receptor beta chain was sequenced during a study of T cells in Graves' hyperthyroidism and ophthalmopathy. The CDR3 is made up of 16 amino acids. V was clipped by 1 base and J by 7 bases; unmatched bases: 11. Germline V gene sequence: CDR1 SGHDN, CDR2 FVKESK. Researchers amplified the TCR beta CDR3 regions from RNA transcripts. TCR CDR3 underwent first-round RT-PCR with the HTBI primer set. A single record per CDR3 protein comes from TCRdb applying MiXCR to the multiplex PCR reads. The table includes 750,000 to 900,000 distinct CDR3 sequences, over 35% detected once. This clonotype showed up just a few times. Its antigen is unidentified. Study conclusions and caveats: Blood samples included most of the expanded thyroid clonotypes exceeding 0.001.

Patients aged 18 to 65 had newly diagnosed hyperthyroidism lasting under 2 months. Diagnostic decisions used clinical symptoms, serum thyroxine and TRAb, thyroid ultrasound and orbital computed tomography. The PBMCs had their origin in around 9.1 ml of fresh peripheral blood. Sequencing used blood. This sequence originates from a man younger than 35 with Graves' hyperthyroidism. This chain joins TRBV14 and TRBJ1-2; 8 positions match TRBD1. The CDR3 is CASSQAGYRGVGGYTF. The CDR3 nucleotides are TGTGCCAGCAGCCAAGCTGGGTACAGGGGGGTCGGTGGCTACACCTTC.